Presented here are 6 T cell receptor beta chains from one specimen sequenced in a study of early T cells in non-severe SARS-CoV-2 infection. TCRdb itself ran the 5' RACE reads through MiXCR, one entry per CDR3 protein. Of 90,000 to 120,000 distinct CDR3 sequences detected, more than 9.5% appear once; the ten largest clones hold approximately 8.1%. The sample consisted of whole blood. All receptors derive from an adult who was a healthcare worker with PCR-confirmed SARS-CoV-2 infection or an uninfected control (not recorded which).

The chain is built from TRBV29-1 and TRBJ2-6; the D is unclear. There are 12 residues in the CDR3. The V end was cut by 6 bases, the J end by 6 bases, with 9 bases between. The germline V gene has CDR1 SQVTM and CDR2 ANQGSEA. CDR3 DNA: TGCAGCGTGACCCAGGAGGCCAACGTCCTGACTTTC. Translation gives CSVTQEANVLTF.

The chain carries TRBV6-1 and TRBJ2-1; 9 nucleotides align to TRBD2. This CDR3 is 15 amino acids long. Per the germline V gene, CDR1 is MNHNS and CDR2 is SASEGT. The trim removed 4 bases at V and 3 bases at J, leaving 4 bases unmatched. CDR3 coding DNA: TGTGCCAGCAGTGCCCGTAGCGGGAGCTACAATGAGCAGTTCTTC. Its protein is CASSARSGSYNEQFF.

This clonotype was seen a handful of times. This sequence joins TRBV2 and TRBJ2-4, with TRBD1 identical over 8 bases. Germline V gene sequence: CDR1 SNHLY, CDR2 FYNNEI. The CDR3 covers 14 residues. Trimming took 9 bases from V and 3 from J; bases not matched to a gene: 7. The CDR3 nucleotides read TGTGCCAGTTCAGGGGGCCGAAGCAAAAACATTCAGTACTTC. It codes for CASSGGRSKNIQYF. Based on the CDR3 plus reference TRBV2 and TRBJ2-4, the full variable domain is EPEVTQTPSHQVTQMGQEVILRCVPISNHLYFYWYRQILGQKVEFLVSFYNNEISEKSEIFDDQFSVERPDGSNFTLKIRSTKLEDSAMYFCASSGGRSKNIQYFGAGTRLSVL.

The chain combines TRBV9 with TRBJ2-3; D may correspond to TRBD1 or TRBD2 (5 bases each). V lost 0 bases, J lost 5 bases, and 19 bases lay in between. CDR1 and CDR2 (germline): SGDLS, YYNGEE. The CDR3 contains 17 residues. The CDR3 DNA reads as TGTGCCAGCAGCGTAGCTCCCGGGGATCGAGGGGTAGATACGCAGTATTTT. It is translated as CASSVAPGDRGVDTQYF.

This clonotype was counted a few times. The rearrangement links TRBV5-1 to TRBJ2-1, with D unclear. Germline CDR1 SGHRS, CDR2 YFSETQ. The CDR3 covers 12 residues. The ends were cut back, 2 bases at V and 6 bases at J, with 6 bases in the middle. CDR3 nucleotide sequence: TGCGCCAGCAGCTTTAGAGGCAATGAGCAGTTCTTC. Translation: CASSFRGNEQFF. Combining the CDR3 with reference TRBV5-1 and TRBJ2-1 gives the whole variable domain KAGVTQTPRYLIKTRGQQVTLSCSPISGHRSVSWYQQTPGQGLQFLFEYFSETQRNKGNFPGRFSGRQFSNSRSEMNVSTLELGDSALYLCASSFRGNEQFFGPGTRLTVL.

This chain connects TRBV28 to TRBJ2-7; 8 bases align to TRBD2. The V gene's germline CDR1 is MDHEN and CDR2 SYDVKM. The length of the CDR3 is 15 residues. V trimming: 5 bases; J trimming: 1 base; junction bases outside the gene matches: 7. In nucleotides, the CDR3 is TGTGCCAGCAGTCGACCGGGAGGGATATCCTACGAGCAGTACTTC. Its translation is CASSRPGGISYEQYF.